Listed here are 19 T cell receptor beta chains from one sample, sequenced in a study of cytomegalovirus exposure and HLA in healthy donors. This PCR relied on a set of 60 Vbeta primers and 13 Jbeta primers. Sequencing used immunoSEQ multiplex PCR; TCRdb keeps in-frame clones, though not all of them. The sample has about 190,000 clones; roughly 85% are singletons. Sequenced material: PBMCs. The receptors shown here come from a boy younger than 10 in good health and CMV-seronegative.

The chain combines TRBV2 with TRBJ1-1; D might be TRBD1 (5 bases). The CDR3 spans 13 residues. Deletions cut 8 bases from V and 3 bases from J, with 13 bases between. CDR1 SNHLY and CDR2 FYNNEI come from the germline V gene. DNA for the CDR3: TGTGCCAGCGGCGGGGGGGACGACACTGAAGCTTTCTTT. Protein sequence: CASGGGDDTEAFF. Full variable domain (outside the CDR3, taken from reference TRBV2 and TRBJ1-1): EPEVTQTPSHQVTQMGQEVILRCVPISNHLYFYWYRQILGQKVEFLVSFYNNEISEKSEIFDDQFSVERPDGSNFTLKIRSTKLEDSAMYFCASGGGDDTEAFFGQGTRLTVV.

The gene calls are TRBV6-1 and TRBJ1-3; 7 bases are a match to TRBD1. The germline V gene has CDR1 MNHNS and CDR2 SASEGT. The CDR3 consists of 16 residues. V lost 4 bases, J lost 0 bases, and 6 bases stayed unmatched. The CDR3 protein is CASSAGQAYSGNTIYF. For the CDR3, the DNA is TGTGCCAGCAGTGCAGGACAGGCATACTCTGGAAACACCATATATTTT.

V gene TRBV10-3 combines with J gene TRBJ1-1; D gene ambiguous. Trimming removed 6 bases at V and 1 base at J, with 12 bases between. The CDR3 is made up of 14 amino acids. Germline V gene lookup returns CDR1 ENHRY and CDR2 SYGVKD. The CDR3 loop reads CAIRAGRGNTEAFF. The CDR3 DNA sequence: TGTGCCATCAGGGCGGGTCGGGGGAACACTGAAGCTTTCTTT.

The genes are TRBV14 and TRBJ1-4; possible D gene TRBD1, 5 bases. Germline V gene sequence: CDR1 SGHDN, CDR2 FVKESK. CDR3 length: 15 residues. The germline V and J ends were trimmed by 3 bases and 7 bases, with 15 bases remaining between them. CDR3 sequence reads: CASSQTGQGLEKLFF. Here the CDR3 DNA reads TGTGCCAGCAGCCAGACGGGCCAGGGCCTTGAAAAACTGTTTTTT.

The chain recombines TRBV30 with TRBJ2-2, with 13 bases identical to TRBD2. Germline V gene sequence: CDR1 GTSNPN, CDR2 SVGIG (reference sequence). Losses at the gene ends were 0 bases for V and 4 bases for J; bases not matched to a gene: 11. CDR3 length: 19 amino acids. Here the CDR3 reads CAWSVSRTSGRGGTGELFF. CDR3 coding DNA: TGTGCCTGGAGTGTAAGTAGGACTAGCGGGAGAGGAGGCACCGGGGAGCTGTTTTTT.

On this clone itself: This clone may be a read error of a much larger clone one base away. The V and J genes are TRBV2 and TRBJ2-3, with 11 bases fitting TRBD2. The CDR3 has 14 amino acids. CDR1 and CDR2 (germline): SNHLY, FYNNEI. V lost 4 bases, J lost 4 bases, and 1 base stayed unmatched. The CDR3 DNA sequence: TGTGCCAGCAGTGGACTAGCGGGACCAGATACGCAGTATTTT. Translated, it gives CASSGLAGPDTQYF.

This chain connects TRBV7-2 to TRBJ1-2, with no clear D. This CDR3 spans 15 amino acids. The germline V gene encodes CDR1 SGHTA and CDR2 FQGNSA. The V end was cut by 5 bases, the J end by 4 bases, with 17 bases between. CDR3 DNA sequence: TGTGCCAGCAGCCCCCTCGGTCGGAGTCTCTATGGCTACACCTTC. This gives the protein CASSPLGRSLYGYTF. The full variable domain, with the rest looked up from reference TRBV7-2 and TRBJ1-2, is GAGVSQSPSNKVTEKGKDVELRCDPISGHTALYWYRQSLGQGLEFLIYFQGNSAPDKSGLPSDRFSAERTGGSVSTLTIQRTQQEDSAVYLCASSPLGRSLYGYTFGSGTRLTVV.

The genes are TRBV28 and TRBJ2-3; TRBD2 matches 7 bases. Germline V gene data show CDR1 as MDHEN and CDR2 as SYDVKM. J lost 4 bases, V lost 5 bases, and 9 bases had no gene match. This CDR3 has 15 amino acids. Here the CDR3 reads CASSGISGSADTQYF. The CDR3 DNA follows: TGTGCCAGCAGTGGAATTAGCGGGTCCGCAGATACGCAGTATTTT. The variable domain in full, with the rest retrieved from reference TRBV28 and TRBJ2-3, is DVKVTQSSRYLVKRTGEKVFLECVQDMDHENMFWYRQDPGLGLRLIYFSYDVKMKEKGDIPEGYSVSREKKERFSLILESASTNQTSMYLCASSGISGSADTQYFGPGTRLTVL.

This clone came up a few times. The chain has TRBV2 and TRBJ1-3; D not certain. The CDR3 extends over 15 amino acids. Germline V lookup: CDR1 SNHLY, CDR2 FYNNEI. The germline V and J ends were trimmed by 1 base and 4 bases, with 11 bases remaining between them. CDR3 DNA sequence: TGTGCCAGCAGTGAAGACCGCGCCCACGGAAACACCATATATTTT. Translating gives CASSEDRAHGNTIYF.

V and J are TRBV6-5 and TRBJ2-7; 9 bases are a match to TRBD1. Trimming took 5 bases from V and 5 from J; bases not matched to a gene: 7. Germline assignment: CDR1 MNHEY and CDR2 SVGAGI. This CDR3 is 14 amino acids long. DNA of the CDR3: TGTGCCAGCAGTCAACAGGGACAGGGCCACGAGCAGTACTTC. As protein: CASSQQGQGHEQYF.

The chain uses TRBV15 and TRBJ2-1; 9 bases align to TRBD2. The CDR3 spans 15 residues. Trimming took 0 bases from V and 6 from J; bases not matched to a gene: 3. Germline assignment: CDR1 LNHNV and CDR2 YYDKDF (reference sequence). The CDR3 DNA reads TGTGCCACCAGCAGAGAAATAGCGGGAGTCAATGAGCAGTTCTTC. It codes for CATSREIAGVNEQFF.

In regard to this clone: The junction shows a germline mismatch at one end, possibly a read error. V and J are TRBV7-9 and TRBJ2-3; 13 bases are a match to TRBD2. The CDR3 totals 16 residues. Looked up from germline, CDR1 is SEHNR and CDR2 is FQNEAQ (reference sequence). CDR3 nucleotide sequence: TGTTCCAGCAGCATTGGACTAGCGGGAGATGGAGATACGCAGTATTTT. The encoded protein is CSSSIGLAGDGDTQYF.

The rearrangement uses TRBV2 and TRBJ2-7, with D maybe TRBD1 (7 bases). Germline V lookup: CDR1 SNHLY, CDR2 FYNNEI. Trimming took 5 bases from V and 4 from J, leaving 27 bases between them. The CDR3 loop spans 18 amino acids. The CDR3 sequence is CASSRGKPGQRVIYEQYV. DNA for the CDR3: TGTGCCAGCAGTAGGGGTAAACCGGGACAGCGGGTGATTTACGAGCAGTACGTC.

V usage is TRBV19 and J usage is TRBJ2-6; TRBD1 agrees at 7 bases. J lost 4 bases, V lost 7 bases, and 16 bases had no gene match. CDR1 and CDR2 (germline): LNHDA, SQIVND (reference sequence). There are 18 residues in the CDR3. The CDR3 loop reads CASTNPRGPPGGANVLTF. In DNA, the CDR3 is TGTGCCAGTACCAACCCAAGGGGGCCCCCTGGGGGGGCCAACGTCCTGACTTTC.

This chain connects TRBV5-5 to TRBJ2-3; D is perhaps TRBD2 (6 bases). The CDR3 runs to 16 residues. Germline loops: CDR1 SGHKS, CDR2 YYEKEE (reference sequence). Trimming removed 3 bases at V and 1 base at J, with 15 bases between. This CDR3 is CASSSMTSSGTDTQYF. The CDR3 DNA reads TGTGCCAGCAGCTCAATGACTAGTTCTGGCACAGATACGCAGTATTTT.

Of note for this clone: An end of the junction does not agree with germline; a read error may underlie this. This chain joins TRBV5-1 and TRBJ2-5, with TRBD1 as a possible D gene (5 bases). CDR1 SGHRS and CDR2 YFSETQ come from the germline V gene. This CDR3 is built from 14 residues. CDR3 sequence (DNA): TGCGCCAGCAGCTTGGGACAGCCAAGAGAGGCCCAGTACTTC. This encodes CASSLGQPREAQYF.

The chain has TRBV28 and TRBJ2-2, with 7 nucleotides matching TRBD1. The germline V gene encodes CDR1 MDHEN and CDR2 SYDVKM. Losses at the gene ends were 7 bases for V and 4 bases for J; bases not matched to a gene: 6. The CDR3 is 14 residues long. CDR3 in amino acids: CASTLAGGTGELFF. The DNA of the CDR3 is TGTGCCAGCACTCTAGCAGGGGGCACCGGGGAGCTGTTTTTT.

The chain uses TRBV5-1 and TRBJ1-2; D is perhaps TRBD1 (6 bases). Trimming took 2 bases from V and 6 from J, leaving 17 bases between them. The CDR3 totals 15 residues. The germline CDR1 and CDR2 sequences are SGHRS and YFSETQ. CDR3 loop: CASSLRGQKSDGYTF. The DNA for the CDR3 is TGCGCCAGCAGCTTAAGGGGACAAAAAAGTGATGGCTACACCTTC.

This rearrangement joins TRBV10-2 to TRBJ2-3; D is possibly TRBD2 (5 bases). The CDR3 length is 14 residues. V lost 3 bases and J 5 bases, leaving 12 bases between the germline ends. Germline V gene lookup returns CDR1 WSHSY and CDR2 SAAADI. CDR3 in DNA: TGCGCCAGCAGTGAACCCGGGATGGAAGATACGCAGTATTTT. It specifies CASSEPGMEDTQYF.